This T cell receptor beta chain was captured by sequencing in a study of human T cells and chemical hapten exposure. The wider study: Variation in per-sample TCR yields came mainly from small pooled library volume differences.

The CDR3 consists of 15 residues. The time point is: patch test 1, 2 weeks after DPC sensitization. Treatment noted: therapeutic diphenylcyclopropenone sensitization with weekly scalp DPC. Phlebotomy was performed prior to application of every patch test. Note on this clonotype: The antigen is not known.

In the study's own analysis: A per-sample median of about 100,000 TCRs was observed, with counts ranging from roughly 20,000 to 700,000. TCRdb re-called the RACE reads through MiXCR, storing one row per CDR3 protein. TCRdb's processing, not the study's, gives the V and J calls here. This sample has about 80,000 distinct CDR3 sequences, with approximately 10% found just once. Study-level points and caveats: While controls formed fewer of them, expanded TCRs formed significantly more large CDR3 similarity clusters.

The genes are TRBV21-1 and TRBJ1-2; the D segment call TRBD1 is taken from the table without a DNA check. TRBV21-1 is termed a pseudogene. This TCR came from a woman aged 45-60 years with alopecia areata. Some clones in this sample may be carry-over from other donors' samples. The sequencing here drew on whole blood, taken in connection with sensitization to the hapten diphenylcyclopropenone (DPC). DNA for the CDR3: TGTGCCAGCAGCATACCGGGACAGTCTAACTATGGCTACACCTTC. It encodes CASSIPGQSNYGYTF.